One sample yielded the 10 T cell receptor beta chains listed below, sequenced in a study of cytomegalovirus exposure and HLA in healthy donors. Researchers ran the PCR with 60 Vbeta and 13 Jbeta primers. Some clones are missing from TCRdb's copy, which holds only in-frame ones; the method was immunoSEQ multiplex PCR. The table records 120,000 to 150,000 clones, just over 70% of them present only once. The source material was PBMCs. These TCRs come from a woman aged 25 to 45 in good health and CMV-seronegative.

This clone was seen only a few times. V is TRBV11-1 and J is TRBJ2-1; 8 bases are shared with TRBD1. Per germline, CDR1 SGHAT and CDR2 FQDESV (reference sequence). This CDR3 has 17 amino acids. V shed 7 bases and J 2 bases; nucleotides not matched to a gene: 13. The CDR3 DNA reads as TGTGCCAGCACTCTCGCCCAGGACAGGGCCCCCTACAATGAGCAGTTCTTC. This encodes CASTLAQDRAPYNEQFF.

V usage is TRBV6-4 and J usage is TRBJ2-3; 12 positions agree with TRBD1. The CDR3 loop spans 16 amino acids. The germline CDR1 and CDR2 sequences are MRHNA and SNTAGT. Trimming took 0 bases from V and 4 from J; bases not matched to a gene: 2. CDR3 sequence reads: CASSDSGTGGPDTQYF. CDR3 DNA: TGTGCCAGCAGTGACTCCGGGACAGGGGGCCCAGATACGCAGTATTTT.

The gene calls are TRBV4-1 and TRBJ2-7; possibly TRBD2 for D (6 bases). V lost 1 base, J lost 1 base, and 8 bases lay in between. The CDR3 extends over 14 amino acids. CDR1 MGHRA and CDR2 YSYEKL come from the germline V gene. The CDR3 DNA reads as TGCGCCAGCAGCCAAGGTCTAGCGTCCTACGAGCAGTACTTC. Residues: CASSQGLASYEQYF.

This clone was recorded only once. This rearrangement joins TRBV6-5 to TRBJ1-1, with 7 positions matching TRBD1. Germline CDR1 reads MNHEY; CDR2 reads SVGAGI. With V trimmed by 7 bases and J by 6 bases, 8 bases remained unmatched. This CDR3 contains 13 residues. CDR3 region: CASKDRVYAEAFF. The CDR3 DNA reads as TGTGCCAGCAAAGACAGGGTTTACGCTGAAGCTTTCTTT.

This sequence joins TRBV6-5 and TRBJ1-5; weak D call: TRBD1 (6 bases). CDR1 is MNHEY and CDR2 is SVGAGI in the germline V gene. Trimming took 5 bases from V and 1 from J, leaving 9 bases between them. There are 14 residues in the CDR3. The CDR3 spells CASSDTGSNQPQHF. The CDR3 DNA follows: TGTGCCAGCAGTGATACAGGGAGCAATCAGCCCCAGCATTTT.

For this clone: This is likely a read error, given that the CDR3 carries no conserved phenylalanine or tryptophan at its end. Because the CDR3's place on the DNA is in doubt, the DNA is left out and the CDR3 is given as listed by TCRdb. The V and J genes are TRBV6-1 and TRBJ1-1; TRBD1, the D gene given by the table, was not confirmed from the DNA. Germline lookup yields CDR1 MNHNS and CDR2 SASEGT. Ends included, the CDR3 has 14 residues. CDR3 sequence: CASSPSLGTEEAGP.

The chain is built from TRBV7-2 and TRBJ2-4; D call uncertain. The V gene lost 4 bases and the J gene lost 15 bases, with 19 bases spanning the gap. The length of the CDR3 is 13 residues. Germline CDR1 reads SGHTA; CDR2 reads FQGNSA. The CDR3 here is CASSYDQALVPYF. The CDR3 DNA is TGTGCCAGCAGCTACGACCAGGCGCTGGTCCCGTACTTC.

As regards this clone: A junction end diverges from the germline sequence, so it may reflect a read error. The chain employs TRBV4-2 and TRBJ2-7; TRBD2 matches at 8 bases. Germline CDR1 LGHNA, CDR2 YNFKEQ. The CDR3 is 16 residues long. CDR3 protein: CAGSPSNSGSLYEQYF. CDR3 coding DNA: TGTGCCGGCAGCCCTTCGAACAGCGGGAGTCTCTACGAGCAGTACTTC.

V is TRBV28 and J is TRBJ2-2, with 7 bases matching TRBD1. Germline V gene data show CDR1 as MDHEN and CDR2 as SYDVKM. Germline trimming cut 10 bases from V and 0 bases from J; bases unmatched to any gene: 5. This CDR3 region has 14 residues. The CDR3 DNA sequence: TGTGCCATCAAAGGACAGGCGAACACCGGGGAGCTGTTTTTT. This gives the protein CAIKGQANTGELFF. The full variable domain, in which reference TRBV28 and TRBJ2-2 provide the parts outside the CDR3, is DVKVTQSSRYLVKRTGEKVFLECVQDMDHENMFWYRQDPGLGLRLIYFSYDVKMKEKGDIPEGYSVSREKKERFSLILESASTNQTSMYLCAIKGQANTGELFFGEGSRLTVL.

This rearrangement joins TRBV10-3 to TRBJ2-1; D remains ambiguous. Trimming left V 4 bases short and J 3 bases short, with 10 bases between. CDR1 is ENHRY and CDR2 is SYGVKD in the germline V gene. The CDR3 is 14 residues long. CDR3 loop: CAISASDDYNEQFF. The DNA for the CDR3 is TGTGCCATCAGTGCCAGCGACGACTACAATGAGCAGTTCTTC.